The 32 T cell receptor beta chains in this list originate from one sample, sequenced in a study of CD8 T cells in ankylosing spondylitis. Each CDR3 protein is one row after TCRdb ran MiXCR on the 5' RACE reads. The table has more than 60,000 distinct CDR3 sequences, less than 6% seen once. The source material was blood, either unsorted or a sorted T cell fraction (not recorded which). The receptors were sampled from a male donor with ankylosing spondylitis or in good health (not recorded which).

This clonotype has ten or more counts. The chain has TRBV27 and TRBJ2-1; 8 nucleotides align to TRBD1. Trimming at V came to 1 base and at J to 7 bases, leaving 6 bases not matched to a gene. The V gene's germline CDR1 is MNHEY and CDR2 SMNVEV (reference sequence). The length of the CDR3 is 15 residues. The CDR3 DNA reads TGTGCCAGCAGTTTATTAACAGGGGGGAGTAATGAGCAGTTCTTC. This encodes CASSLLTGGSNEQFF.

There are many counts of this clonotype. The genes are TRBV14 and TRBJ2-4; D is uncertain. Germline V gene lookup returns CDR1 SGHDN and CDR2 FVKESK. The length of the CDR3 is 13 residues. Trimming removed 4 bases from V and 2 bases from J, with 6 bases in between. CDR3 amino acids: CASSLGPKNIQYF. CDR3 DNA sequence: TGTGCCAGCAGCCTAGGGCCCAAAAACATTCAGTACTTC.

This clonotype has ten or more counts. The chain is built from TRBV5-1 and TRBJ1-3; 8 nucleotides agree with TRBD1. The CDR3 runs to 16 residues. Germline V gene sequence: CDR1 SGHRS, CDR2 YFSETQ. J gave up 0 bases and V 4 bases, and 6 bases lay outside the gene matches. DNA for the CDR3: TGCGCCAGCAGCGCCAGGACAGGGAGCTCTGGAAACACCATATATTTT. It specifies CASSARTGSSGNTIYF.

This clonotype was detected many times. The rearrangement links TRBV20-1 to TRBJ2-7; the match to TRBD1 covers 11 bases. Germline V CDR1 and CDR2: DFQATT, SNEGSKA (reference sequence). The J segment lost 0 bases and the V segment lost 5 bases, leaving 9 bases of the junction unmatched. This CDR3 spans 16 amino acids. The CDR3 loop is CSASPPGQGVSYEQYF. For the CDR3, the DNA is TGCAGTGCTTCCCCCCCGGGACAGGGGGTCTCCTACGAGCAGTACTTC.

This clonotype has at least ten counts. The chain recombines TRBV7-8 with TRBJ2-3, with D perhaps matching TRBD2 (6 bases). Looked up from germline, CDR1 is SGHVS and CDR2 is FQNEAQ. The CDR3 consists of 18 residues. Deletions cut 2 bases from V and 3 bases from J, with 21 bases between. The CDR3 is CASSLTSLAHLATDTQYF. The CDR3 DNA reads as TGTGCCAGCAGCTTAACCAGTCTAGCGCACCTAGCAACAGATACGCAGTATTTT. The full variable domain, its missing parts supplied by reference TRBV7-8 and TRBJ2-3, is GAGVSQSPRYKVAKRGQDVALRCDPISGHVSLFWYQQALGQGPEFLTYFQNEAQLDKSGLPSDRFFAERPEGSVSTLKIQRTQQEDSAVYLCASSLTSLAHLATDTQYFGPGTRLTVL.

This clonotype came up many times. The chain links TRBV5-1 to TRBJ2-1; 9 bases are shared with TRBD2. The germline V gene has CDR1 SGHRS and CDR2 YFSETQ. The CDR3 extends over 17 amino acids. The J segment lost 5 bases and the V segment lost 0 bases, leaving 9 bases of the junction unmatched. The CDR3 spells CASSLAFSLAGHNEQFF. The DNA of the CDR3 is TGCGCCAGCAGCTTGGCCTTTAGTCTAGCGGGGCACAATGAGCAGTTCTTC.

This clonotype was seen at least ten times. V usage is TRBV13 and J usage is TRBJ2-1; D is possibly TRBD1 or TRBD2 (6 bases each). CDR3 length: 15 residues. Trimming pared 2 bases from V and 1 base from J, leaving 9 bases between. Germline CDR1 and CDR2: PRHDT and FYEKMQ (reference sequence). The CDR3 loop is CASSLRGESYNEQFF. DNA for the CDR3: TGTGCCAGCAGCTTAAGGGGGGAATCCTACAATGAGCAGTTCTTC.

This clonotype was seen repeatedly, ten times or more. V and J are TRBV29-1 and TRBJ1-1, with unresolved D. The CDR3 spans 12 residues. Germline V lookup: CDR1 SQVTM, CDR2 ANQGSEA. V lost 6 bases to trimming and J lost 8 bases, with 16 bases between them. The CDR3, as DNA: TGCAGCGTCCTCGGGTCCTTGGACGAAGCTTTCTTT. Its protein product is CSVLGSLDEAFF.

This clonotype is medium-sized within its sample. The J gene is TRBJ1-5, the V gene TRBV29-1; the D gene is possibly TRBD1 (5 bases). Trimming removed 4 bases at V and 4 bases at J, with 8 bases between. CDR1 and CDR2 (germline): SQVTM, ANQGSEA. This CDR3 is 12 amino acids long. In DNA, the CDR3 is TGCAGCGTTGGGGCAGGGAATCAGCCCCAGCATTTT. Encoded protein: CSVGAGNQPQHF.

This clonotype occurred many times. The genes are TRBV3-1 and TRBJ2-3, with D uncertain. CDR3 size: 14 residues. Germline V gene sequence: CDR1 LGHDT, CDR2 YNNKEL (reference sequence). The ends were cut back, 5 bases at V and 1 base at J, with 10 bases in the middle. The CDR3 bases are TGTGCCAGCAGCACCGGGCTACGCACAGATACGCAGTATTTT. Translation gives CASSTGLRTDTQYF.

This clonotype has a count of ten or more. J is TRBJ2-1 and V is TRBV3-1; D is uncertain. Trimming cost V 8 bases and J 4 bases, with 12 bases left between them. The CDR3 extends over 13 amino acids. Germline V lookup: CDR1 LGHDT, CDR2 YNNKEL (reference sequence). The chain's CDR3 is CASSRAPYNEQFF. CDR3 nucleotide sequence: TGTGCCAGCTCCCGCGCACCATACAATGAGCAGTTCTTC.

This clonotype appeared many times. The chain carries TRBV11-2 and TRBJ2-3; D uncertain. The CDR3 spans 13 residues. The germline CDR1 and CDR2 sequences are SGHAT and FQNNGV. Deletions cut 5 bases from V and 2 bases from J, with 8 bases between. Here the CDR3 reads CASSPENTDTQYF. The CDR3 region has the DNA TGTGCCAGCAGCCCAGAAAACACAGATACGCAGTATTTT.

This clonotype was observed many times. This chain connects TRBV20-1 to TRBJ2-5; D is perhaps TRBD1 (5 bases). The CDR3 runs to 11 residues. Trimming pared 7 bases from V and 1 base from J, leaving 7 bases between. The germline V gene has CDR1 DFQATT and CDR2 SNEGSKA (reference sequence). CDR3 in amino acids: CSGQIQETQYF. DNA for the CDR3: TGCAGTGGACAGATCCAAGAGACCCAGTACTTC.

This clonotype was found many times. The chain uses TRBV29-1 and TRBJ2-2; D gene unclear. This CDR3 comprises 11 residues. The V and J ends lost 7 bases and 1 base respectively, with 4 bases between them. Germline CDR1 reads SQVTM; CDR2 reads ANQGSEA. The CDR3 DNA is TGCAGCGGGCTGAACACCGGGGAGCTGTTTTTT. Translated, it gives CSGLNTGELFF.

This clonotype was recorded many times. This chain uses TRBV6-4 with TRBJ2-2, with 11 nucleotides matching TRBD1. CDR3 length equals 21 residues. The V segment lost 5 bases and the J segment 5 bases; nucleotides outside the gene matches: 22. Germline V gives CDR1 MRHNA, CDR2 SNTAGT. CDR3 protein: CASSQPSAAGTGGPVTGELFF. DNA of the CDR3: TGTGCCAGCAGTCAACCCTCCGCCGCCGGGACAGGGGGACCCGTTACCGGGGAGCTGTTTTTT.

This clonotype was observed many times. V usage is TRBV4-3 and J usage is TRBJ2-2; a weak D match, TRBD2 (5 bases). This CDR3 contains 18 residues. CDR1 and CDR2 (germline): LGHNA, YSLEER. V lost 1 base and J 1 base, leaving 16 bases between the germline ends. The CDR3 DNA reads as TGCGCCAGCAGCCAAGGGGCTCGAGGGTTGGGGAACACCGGGGAGCTGTTTTTT. Translation: CASSQGARGLGNTGELFF.

This clonotype was recorded at least ten times. This rearrangement joins TRBV7-9 to TRBJ2-2; no definite D call. The V end lost 7 bases, the J end lost 6 bases, and 0 bases lay between the germline ends. The CDR3 contains 9 residues. Germline V gene data show CDR1 as SEHNR and CDR2 as FQNEAQ (reference sequence). The CDR3 DNA reads as TGTGCCAGCACCGGGGAGCTGTTTTTT. Protein sequence: CASTGELFF.

This clonotype has at least ten counts. The rearrangement joins TRBV4-3 to TRBJ2-2, with D unresolved. The CDR3 extends over 14 amino acids. Per germline, CDR1 LGHNA and CDR2 YSLEER. Trimming removed 1 base from V and 3 bases from J, with 6 bases in between. The CDR3 DNA sequence: TGCGCCAGCAGCCAAGTCGGACACACCGGGGAGCTGTTTTTT. Protein: CASSQVGHTGELFF.

This clonotype was found many times. The chain links TRBV18 to TRBJ2-3; either TRBD1 or TRBD2 may supply D (5 bases each). Trimming took off 3 bases at V and 6 bases at J, with 13 bases between the two ends. Germline lookup yields CDR1 KGHSH and CDR2 LQKENI. The CDR3 runs to 14 residues. The CDR3 DNA is TGTGCCAGCTCACCCAACGTGGGGGTGGATACGCAGTATTTT. Translating gives CASSPNVGVDTQYF.

This clonotype was counted ten times or more. V and J are TRBV11-1 and TRBJ1-1; D is perhaps TRBD1 (5 bases). Trimming shortened V by 8 bases and J by 1 base, and 14 bases separated the two germline ends. This CDR3 has 14 amino acids. Germline V gene lookup returns CDR1 SGHAT and CDR2 FQDESV (reference sequence). The CDR3 DNA sequence: TGTGCCAGCTTAGCTCCAGGGACGAACACTGAAGCTTTCTTT. Encoded protein: CASLAPGTNTEAFF.

In this sample, this clonotype turned up many times. The chain recombines TRBV28 with TRBJ1-1; 8 nucleotides line up with TRBD1. The CDR3 has 15 amino acids. V gave up 5 bases and J gave up 4 bases; unmatched junction bases: 9. CDR1 is MDHEN, CDR2 SYDVKM, per germline. CDR3 residues: CASSTRTGSATEAFF. CDR3 coding DNA: TGTGCCAGCAGTACTCGGACAGGGTCGGCCACTGAAGCTTTCTTT.

Ten or more counts support this clonotype. The gene calls are TRBV6-2 or TRBV6-3 and TRBJ2-5; D tentatively reads TRBD1 or TRBD2 (6 bases each). There are 13 residues in the CDR3. V was clipped by 7 bases and J by 4 bases, with 13 bases between them. Germline loops: CDR1 MNHEY, CDR2 SVGEGT. The CDR3 sequence: CASTTGGGETQYF. CDR3 DNA: TGTGCCAGCACTACAGGAGGGGGAGAGACCCAGTACTTC.

This clonotype was observed many times. The rearrangement joins TRBV11-3 to TRBJ2-3; 10 nucleotides line up with TRBD2. This CDR3 is built from 16 residues. The germline V gene encodes CDR1 SGHNT and CDR2 YENEEA. V dropped 4 bases and J dropped 0; count of bases not matched to a gene: 4. The CDR3 is CASSWTSGSSTDTQYF. The CDR3 nucleotides are TGTGCCAGCAGCTGGACTAGCGGTTCTAGCACAGATACGCAGTATTTT.

This clonotype was seen many times. The genes are TRBV5-1 and TRBJ2-1; 7 nucleotides line up with TRBD2. The V and J ends lost 0 bases and 2 bases, in that order; junction bases with no gene match: 2. The CDR3 totals 15 residues. The germline V gene encodes CDR1 SGHRS and CDR2 YFSETQ. CDR3 nucleotides: TGCGCCAGCAGCTTGGGCGGGGGACCCTACAATGAGCAGTTCTTC. This encodes CASSLGGGPYNEQFF.

In this sample, this clonotype turned up many times. The genes are TRBV5-1 and TRBJ1-2, with a weak D call TRBD1 (5 bases). V lost 4 bases to trimming and J lost 7 bases, with 11 bases between them. CDR3 size: 12 residues. In germline, CDR1 is SGHRS, CDR2 YFSETQ. Here the CDR3 DNA reads TGCGCCAGCAGCCCGGGGGACTCTGGCTACACCTTC. Translated, it gives CASSPGDSGYTF.

This clonotype appeared many times. This sequence joins TRBV29-1 and TRBJ2-5; D may be TRBD1 (5 bases). The CDR3 runs 13 residues. Germline V gene sequence: CDR1 SQVTM, CDR2 ANQGSEA. The V and J ends lost 3 bases and 2 bases respectively, with 10 bases between them. The CDR3 reads CSVDGAEQETQYF. As DNA, the CDR3 is TGCAGCGTTGATGGGGCAGAGCAAGAGACCCAGTACTTC.

In this sample, this clonotype turned up many times. The rearrangement links TRBV10-3 to TRBJ2-2, with D unclear. Looked up from germline, CDR1 is ENHRY and CDR2 is SYGVKD. The V and J ends lost 5 bases and 4 bases respectively, with 2 bases between them. The CDR3 totals 11 residues. CDR3 residues: CAISFTGELFF. CDR3 sequence (DNA): TGTGCCATCAGTTTCACCGGGGAGCTGTTTTTT.

There are a few counts of this clonotype. The rearrangement joins TRBV6-5 to TRBJ2-3; 9 bases align to TRBD1. Trimming removed 2 bases from V and 3 bases from J; junction bases left unmatched: 3. The CDR3 contains 15 residues. Germline assignment: CDR1 MNHEY and CDR2 SVGAGI. The CDR3 DNA is TGTGCCAGCAGTTACAGGGGGACAGGGACAGATACGCAGTATTTT. Translating gives CASSYRGTGTDTQYF.

Turning to this clonotype: A junction boundary mismatches the germline segment, possibly from a read error. The rearrangement uses TRBV11-2 and TRBJ2-3; 8 bases match TRBD2. CDR3 size: 15 residues. CDR1 and CDR2 from the germline V gene are SGHAT and FQNNGV. The CDR3 DNA reads TGTGCCAGCAGCTTGATGGCGGGGGGCACAGGTACGCAGTATTTT. Residues: CASSLMAGGTGTQYF.

There are many counts of this clonotype. V usage is TRBV20-1 and J usage is TRBJ1-3; weak D call: TRBD1 (5 bases). V was cut by 5 bases and J by 4 bases, with 15 bases left in between. Germline CDR1 and CDR2: DFQATT and SNEGSKA (reference sequence). This CDR3 has 14 amino acids. The CDR3 DNA sequence: TGCAGTGCTGTTACGGGACTCGGGGGAAACACCATATATTTT. The encoded protein is CSAVTGLGGNTIYF.

The sample holds many counts of this clonotype. The V and J genes are TRBV18 and TRBJ1-1; D is perhaps TRBD1 (5 bases). This CDR3 spans 15 amino acids. The germline CDR1 and CDR2 sequences are KGHSH and LQKENI. Trimming shortened V by 2 bases and J by 3 bases, and 13 bases separated the two germline ends. This chain's CDR3 is CASSPRGTTDTEAFF. For the CDR3, the DNA is TGTGCCAGCTCACCAAGGGGAACAACAGACACTGAAGCTTTCTTT. The complete variable domain, with remaining parts taken from reference TRBV18 and TRBJ1-1, reads NAGVMQNPRHLVRRRGQEARLRCSPMKGHSHVYWYRQLPEEGLKFMVYLQKENIIDESGMPKERFSAEFPKEGPSILRIQQVVRGDSAAYFCASSPRGTTDTEAFFGQGTRLTVV.

This clonotype was detected ten times or more. The rearrangement uses TRBV6-5 and TRBJ2-7, with D unclear. From germline, CDR1 is MNHEY and CDR2 SVGAGI. The CDR3 is 13 residues long. V shed 0 bases and J shed 7 bases, with 10 bases lying between them. The CDR3 reads CASSYSVSLEQYF. The CDR3 DNA reads as TGTGCCAGCAGTTACTCAGTATCTTTAGAGCAGTACTTC.